The present entry profiles one T cell receptor beta chain with its context. Its antigen remains undetermined. Per-base qualities were not stored, and no clone one base away is much larger. The cohort was made up of about 610 healthy bone marrow donors. Cohort members were all nominally healthy when sampled, although unrecorded immune exposures were likely present. The donor was CMV seronegative and belonged to the group of roughly 330 seronegative cohort members. Every donor gave a peripheral blood sample, and the peripheral blood mononuclear cells from that sample were used for TCR beta sequencing. Genomic DNA extraction from the blood cell samples was performed with the Qiagen DNeasy Blood Extraction Kit. The CDR3 holds 16 amino acids from the cysteine to the phenylalanine. The sequence is cut down to CDR3 DNA, 48 bases in frame from base 1. Trimming removed 0 bases from V and 3 bases from J, leaving 14 bases between the germline ends. For CDR1 and CDR2, the germline V gene lists LGHNA and YSLEER.

The library came from the immunoSEQ multiplex PCR assay. The multiplex PCR relied on a mix of 60 forward primers for TCR Vbeta segments and 13 reverse primers for TCR Jbeta segments. Amplification of the CDR3 region of rearranged TCR beta genes was performed with a multiplex PCR assay on genomic DNA. On the Illumina HiSeq System, the amplified TCR beta libraries were sequenced as 87-base-pair reads. In the original analysis: Across the 640 or so repertoires, a later analysis counted roughly 84 million unique TCR beta chains, some 11 million of which were shared by at least two donors. A nearest-neighbor algorithm error-corrected the raw reads and collapsed the reads into unique sequences, merging closely related sequences to remove PCR and sequencing errors. Alignment of CDR3 sequences to IMGT reference sequences was used to assign V, D and J gene segments. For a sequence to be retained, a match of at least six nucleotides to both a V gene segment and a J gene segment was required. A rearrangement was called productive if the CDR3 had no stop codons and remained in frame with V and J, and every other rearrangement was called non-productive. Following IMGT convention, CDR3 was defined as the stretch from the second conserved V-encoded cysteine to the conserved J-encoded phenylalanine. In an earlier analysis of just under 600 of the donors, sequences lacking an unambiguous match to a single V gene segment were excluded. An earlier analysis of several hundred of the donors called V segments functional above 56.7% productive rearrangements and segregating when the between-donor standard deviation exceeded 5%. A statistical classification framework was built to diagnose cytomegalovirus status from the catalog of TCR beta chain sequences. In a later analysis, TCR nucleotide sequences were compared against IMGT/GENE-DB human TR gene sequences so that V and J genes could be assigned. In a later analysis, CDR3 sequences and most-parsimonious VDJ recombination scenarios were assigned using the TCRdist pipeline. A later analysis defined each TCR beta chain by its CDR3 amino acid sequence plus V-gene family, and excluded reads lacking a unique V-gene family. To address suspected cross-contamination and a sequencing artifact, a later analysis removed 450 to 700 highly shared, low-generation-probability nucleotide sequences. For each public chain, a later analysis derived a clonal expansion index from normalized ranks of inferred template counts within each repertoire. Generation probabilities in a later analysis came from a VDJ recombination model fitted to out-of-frame rearrangements, and those results were checked against IGoR. Hypergeometric tests were used in a later analysis to score TCR-TCR, TCR-HLA and TCR-CMV co-occurrence, with a repertoire-size bias correction applied to the TCR pairs. In a later analysis, false discovery rates were estimated by permuting HLA or CMV assignments 20 times. In a later analysis, co-occurring TCRs were grouped using DBSCAN, and TCRdist sequence similarity was added for clustering within HLA-allele-positive subsets. For co-occurrence clustering, repertoires with fewer than 30,000 or more than 120,000 public chains were excluded, along with 5 or 6 repertoires with anomalous nucleotide sharing. TCRdb obtained this table from immuneACCESS and retained in-frame rearrangements with V and J assigned. These tables miss some clones; where compared with another copy, unresolved V genes account for less than half of the shortfall, and the remainder is unexplained. V and J calls and clone size are those listed in that table; D and trimming were worked out from the DNA. This sample lists fewer than 140,000 clones; roughly 82% were detected once. Together, the top ten hold about 1.5% of the sample.

The sample originates from a study of cytomegalovirus exposure and HLA in healthy donors (dated by TCRdb to about 2017). Study-level background: An earlier analysis of about 530 of the donors reported about 300 Gb of sequence data and some 110 million unique TCR beta sequences obtained from approximately 180 million T cells. Every repertoire in the discovery cohort had been generated on one and the same sequencing platform. HLA typing included class I and class II loci at four-digit resolution. Genome-wide SNP genotypes for about 55% of the 666 donors were used in a later genetic analysis, which treated that subset as a discovery cohort. An earlier analysis of approximately 630 of the donors applied high-throughput TCR beta sequencing to assess whether each TCR beta V gene segment acted as functional or pseudogenic. Donor age, sex, ethnicity and CMV serostatus were compiled alongside the repertoire data. Approximately 300 gigabases of sequencing data and approximately 92 million unique TCR sequences made up an early release that covered roughly 670 HLA-typed donors. Across about 370 genotyped donors of the cohort, an average of approximately 240,000 unique TCR beta nucleotide sequences per donor were sequenced, and about a sixth of those sequences were non-productive. About 5 DR-DQ haplotypes were handled as single units for association and clustering, since linkage in the cohort was strong. In a later analysis, previously published TCR beta repertoires from some 640 donors were re-analyzed and high-resolution HLA genotyping was added so that TCR occurrence patterns could be studied. The study was designed to test whether signatures of past pathogen exposure could be identified by cataloging public T cell receptors. In the later analysis, no new phenotypic data were used to find candidate immune exposures; instead, reliance was placed on TCR beta sequences and their occurrence across donors. Among the roughly 390 genotyped donors, approximately 81% belonged to the genetic ancestry cluster associated with self-reported Caucasian donors. High-throughput TCR immunosequencing, statistical association of individual TCRs with disease status, and machine learning were combined to predict cytomegalovirus infection status. Using immunosequencing, the study profiled T cell repertoires from approximately 700 subjects and related those repertoires to cytomegalovirus serostatus. In addition to the first cohort of roughly 700 subjects, a separate validation cohort of approximately 110 different subjects was used. The number of donors typed differed by locus, with about 629-640 for A, B, C, DRB1 and DQB1, roughly 550 for DQA1, 600 to 610 for DPA1, and 400 to 490 for DPB1. General findings and caveats noted by the study authors: In a later genetic analysis, a missense DCLRE1C variant was associated with V-gene and J-gene trimming of TCR beta chains, and the association was replicated in an independent cohort. A later genetic analysis reported fewer N-insertions in productive TCRs among donors in an Asian-associated ancestry cluster than the roughly 700-donor mean. A later analysis associated roughly 17,000 TCR beta sequences with specific HLA alleles at a false discovery rate of 0.05. In vitro tests confirmed that a few of the cytomegalovirus-associated TCR beta chains recognize cytomegalovirus antigens. Most CMV-associated TCR beta chains appeared to be HLA-restricted in a later analysis, and the HLA associations seemed to be driven largely by CMV exposure. In a later analysis, TCR association rates were found to vary across HLA loci, with the most associated TCRs seen for DRB1 alleles and the fewest for HLA-C alleles. In a later analysis, several top co-occurrence clusters were reported to appear linked to parvovirus B19, influenza, CMV and Epstein-Barr virus. A cluster of highly shared sequence variants was judged likely to represent a technical artifact of the sequencing pipeline. A further reported finding was that TCR beta sequences accurately predicted the HLA-A and HLA-B alleles for most subjects in the first cohort. In a later analysis, HLA-associated TCR beta chains were found to be more clonally expanded and to have lower generation probabilities than equally common non-associated chains. HLA typing was unavailable for some donors at each locus, so association tests used only the typed subset. The authors suggested that the approach could potentially be extended to other disease states and immunological phenotypes. Approximately 18 rarely observed V segments, including chromosome 9 orphons, were excluded from the earlier analysis of several hundred of the donors because counts were too low. Because the 87-base-pair reads could not distinguish some IMGT-functional V segments, including TRBV6-2 and TRBV6-3, those segments were excluded. For the cohort, immune exposure information was limited to CMV serostatus. In this cohort, only TCR beta chains were sequenced, and detectable features were limited by the absence of alpha or paired-chain data. A total of about 180 TCR beta chains were listed by the study as associated with cytomegalovirus. Most TCR sequences were observed very rarely across donors, whereas some public TCRs were present in many individuals. When HLA alleles, especially DR and DQ, strongly co-occurred, attributing TCR associations to individual alleles was difficult. Linkage disequilibrium might explain the correlated functional status among segregating V segments, but an unknown experimental factor could not be excluded. In an earlier analysis of around 500 of the donors, most TCR beta V segments appeared in productive rearrangements about 87% or about 30% of the time, broadly matching IMGT annotations. The presence/absence analyses assumed that sequencing depth was roughly uniform across donors, and that assumption may not be true. The classifier was reported to diagnose cytomegalovirus status with high specificity and sensitivity in both the original cohort and the validation cohort.

This receptor chain uses TRBV4-3 and TRBJ1-1; matching of 6 bases hints at TRBD1 as the D gene. Sequencing was done on a sample of PBMCs. This receptor was taken from a man aged 45-65 years in good health and CMV-seronegative. The CDR3 protein is CASSQDPTGIDTEAFF. The nucleotide sequence reads TGCGCCAGCAGCCAAGATCCCACAGGGATCGACACTGAAGCTTTCTTT.